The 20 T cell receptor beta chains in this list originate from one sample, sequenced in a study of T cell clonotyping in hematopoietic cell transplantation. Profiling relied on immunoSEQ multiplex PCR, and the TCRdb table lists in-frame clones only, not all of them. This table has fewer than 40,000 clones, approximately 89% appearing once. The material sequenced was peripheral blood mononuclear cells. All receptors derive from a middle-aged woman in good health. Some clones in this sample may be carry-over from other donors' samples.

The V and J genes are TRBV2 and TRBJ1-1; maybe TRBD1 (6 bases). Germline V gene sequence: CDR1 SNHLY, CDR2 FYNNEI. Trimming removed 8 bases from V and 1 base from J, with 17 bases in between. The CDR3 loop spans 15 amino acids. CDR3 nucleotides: TGTGCCAGCGGTCTAGGCGGGGGCGAGAACACTGAAGCTTTCTTT. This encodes CASGLGGGENTEAFF.

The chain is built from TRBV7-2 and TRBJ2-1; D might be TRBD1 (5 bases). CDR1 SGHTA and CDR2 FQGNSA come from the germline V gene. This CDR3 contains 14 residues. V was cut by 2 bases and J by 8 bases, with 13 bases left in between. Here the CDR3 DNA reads TGTGCCAGCAGCTTAAGGGGCAGGATCCATGAGCAGTTCTTC. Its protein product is CASSLRGRIHEQFF.

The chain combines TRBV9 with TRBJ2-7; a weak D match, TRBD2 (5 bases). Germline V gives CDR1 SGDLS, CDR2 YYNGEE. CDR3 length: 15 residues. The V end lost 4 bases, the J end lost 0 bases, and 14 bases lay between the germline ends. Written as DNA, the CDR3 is TGTGCCAGCAGCCCGCGGGCGGCGAGCTCCTACGAGCAGTACTTC. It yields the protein CASSPRAASSYEQYF.

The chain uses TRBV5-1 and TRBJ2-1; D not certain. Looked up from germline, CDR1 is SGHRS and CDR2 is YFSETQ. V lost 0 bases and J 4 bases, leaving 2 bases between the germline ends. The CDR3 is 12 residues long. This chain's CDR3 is CASSLDYNEQFF. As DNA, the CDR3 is TGCGCCAGCAGCTTGGATTACAATGAGCAGTTCTTC.

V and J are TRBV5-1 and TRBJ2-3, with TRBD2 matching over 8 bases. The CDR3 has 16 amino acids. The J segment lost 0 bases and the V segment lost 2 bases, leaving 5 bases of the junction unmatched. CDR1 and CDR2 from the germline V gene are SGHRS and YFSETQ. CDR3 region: CASSFISGTSTDTQYF. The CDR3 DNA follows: TGCGCCAGCAGCTTTATTAGCGGGACTAGCACAGATACGCAGTATTTT.

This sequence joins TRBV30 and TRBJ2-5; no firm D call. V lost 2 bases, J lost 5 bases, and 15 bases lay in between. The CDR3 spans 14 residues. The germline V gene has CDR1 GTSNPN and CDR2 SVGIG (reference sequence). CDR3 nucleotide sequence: TGTGCCTGGAGTAGATCTCGGCCCGAGGAGACCCAGTACTTC. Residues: CAWSRSRPEETQYF.

Written as DNA, the CDR3 is TGCGCCAGCAGCTTGGACTTATACGAGCAGTACTTC. The encoded protein is CASSLDLYEQYF. The chain recombines TRBV5-1 with TRBJ2-7; D unresolved. V was pared by 0 bases and J by 4 bases, with 5 bases between. The CDR3 covers 12 residues. CDR1 SGHRS and CDR2 YFSETQ come from the germline V gene.

The CDR3 protein is CASSPERGGNQPQHF. CDR3 coding DNA: TGTGCCAGCAGTCCCGAACGGGGGGGGAATCAGCCCCAGCATTTT. This chain connects TRBV6-5 to TRBJ1-5; TRBD1 is a possible D gene (5 bases). Germline-derived CDR1 and CDR2 are MNHEY and SVGAGI. This CDR3 region has 15 residues. The V and J ends lost 5 bases and 4 bases respectively, with 15 bases between them.

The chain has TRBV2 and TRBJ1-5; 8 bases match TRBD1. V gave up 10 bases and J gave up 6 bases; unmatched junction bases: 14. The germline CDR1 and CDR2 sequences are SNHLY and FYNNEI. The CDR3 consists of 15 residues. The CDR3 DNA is TGTGCCACAGTAGGAGGGGCAGGGGGCAGTCAGCCCCAGCATTTT. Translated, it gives CATVGGAGGSQPQHF.

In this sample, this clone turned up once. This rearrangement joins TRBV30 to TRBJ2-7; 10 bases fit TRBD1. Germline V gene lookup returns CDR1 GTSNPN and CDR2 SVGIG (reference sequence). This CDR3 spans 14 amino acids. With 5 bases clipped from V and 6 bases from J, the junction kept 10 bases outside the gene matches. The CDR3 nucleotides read TGTGCCTGGGACCGGGACAGGGGTTCTCGCGAGCAGTACTTC. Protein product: CAWDRDRGSREQYF.

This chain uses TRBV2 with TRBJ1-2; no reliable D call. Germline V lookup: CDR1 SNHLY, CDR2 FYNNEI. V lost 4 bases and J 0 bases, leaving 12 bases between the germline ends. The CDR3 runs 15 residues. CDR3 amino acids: CASSGLAGANYGYTF. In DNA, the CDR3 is TGTGCCAGCAGTGGTCTTGCTGGGGCTAACTATGGCTACACCTTC. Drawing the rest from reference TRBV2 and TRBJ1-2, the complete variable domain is EPEVTQTPSHQVTQMGQEVILRCVPISNHLYFYWYRQILGQKVEFLVSFYNNEISEKSEIFDDQFSVERPDGSNFTLKIRSTKLEDSAMYFCASSGLAGANYGYTFGSGTRLTVV.

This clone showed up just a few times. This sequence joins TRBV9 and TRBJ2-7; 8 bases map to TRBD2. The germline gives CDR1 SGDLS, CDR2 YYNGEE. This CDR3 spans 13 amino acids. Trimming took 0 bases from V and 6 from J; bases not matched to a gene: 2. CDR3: CASSVGGLGEQYF. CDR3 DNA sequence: TGTGCCAGCAGCGTAGGGGGACTAGGCGAGCAGTACTTC.

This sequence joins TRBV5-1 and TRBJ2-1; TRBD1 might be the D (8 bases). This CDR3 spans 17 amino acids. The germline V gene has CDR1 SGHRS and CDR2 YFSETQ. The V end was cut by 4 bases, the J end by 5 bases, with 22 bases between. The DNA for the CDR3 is TGCGCCAGCAGCATACAGGGGGGCGGGAGCGCTAACAATGAGCAGTTCTTC. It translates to CASSIQGGGSANNEQFF.

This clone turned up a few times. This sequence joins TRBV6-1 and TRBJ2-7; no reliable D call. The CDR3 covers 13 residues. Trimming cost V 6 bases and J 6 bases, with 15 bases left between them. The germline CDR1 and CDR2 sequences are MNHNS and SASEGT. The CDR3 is CASSDVRSSEQYF. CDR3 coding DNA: TGTGCCAGCAGCGATGTCAGAAGTTCCGAGCAGTACTTC.

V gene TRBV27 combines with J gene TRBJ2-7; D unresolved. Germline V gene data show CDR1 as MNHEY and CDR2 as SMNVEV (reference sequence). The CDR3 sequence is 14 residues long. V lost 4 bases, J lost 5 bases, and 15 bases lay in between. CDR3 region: CASSSSGSEHEQYF. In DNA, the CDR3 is TGTGCCAGCAGTTCCTCTGGTTCGGAGCACGAGCAGTACTTC.

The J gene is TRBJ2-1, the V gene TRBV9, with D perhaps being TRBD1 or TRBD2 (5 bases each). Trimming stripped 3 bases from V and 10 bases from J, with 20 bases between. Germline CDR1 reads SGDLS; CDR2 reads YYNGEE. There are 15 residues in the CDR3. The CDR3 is CASSGGFGGAEEQFF. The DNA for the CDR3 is TGTGCCAGCAGCGGCGGATTTGGGGGAGCGGAAGAGCAGTTCTTC.

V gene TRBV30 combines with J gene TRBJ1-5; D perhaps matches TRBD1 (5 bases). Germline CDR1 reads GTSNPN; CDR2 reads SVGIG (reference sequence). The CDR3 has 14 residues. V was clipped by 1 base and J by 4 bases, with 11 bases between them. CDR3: CAWSAGGFNQPQHF. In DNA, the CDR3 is TGTGCCTGGAGTGCCGGGGGATTTAATCAGCCCCAGCATTTT.

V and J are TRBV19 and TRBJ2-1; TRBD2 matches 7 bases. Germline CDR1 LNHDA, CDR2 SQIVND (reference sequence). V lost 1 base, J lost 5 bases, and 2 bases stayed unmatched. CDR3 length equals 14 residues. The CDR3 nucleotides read TGTGCCAGTAGTATAGGGCTAGCGGACAATGAGCAGTTCTTC. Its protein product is CASSIGLADNEQFF.

The CDR3 DNA reads as TGCGCCAGCAGCTTGGATGGGGCGAGAGGCGGCACCATATATTTT. Amino acid sequence: CASSLDGARGGTIYF. This chain joins TRBV5-1 and TRBJ1-3, with D possibly TRBD1 on 5 matching bases. This CDR3 is built from 15 residues. From germline, CDR1 is SGHRS and CDR2 YFSETQ. V was pared by 0 bases and J by 9 bases, with 16 bases between.

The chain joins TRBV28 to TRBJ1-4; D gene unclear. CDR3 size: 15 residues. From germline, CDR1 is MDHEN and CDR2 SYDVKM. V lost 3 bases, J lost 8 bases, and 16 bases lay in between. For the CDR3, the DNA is TGTGCCAGCAGTTTCCAAGGACGGCCGGGGGAAAAACTGTTTTTT. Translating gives CASSFQGRPGEKLFF. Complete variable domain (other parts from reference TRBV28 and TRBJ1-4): DVKVTQSSRYLVKRTGEKVFLECVQDMDHENMFWYRQDPGLGLRLIYFSYDVKMKEKGDIPEGYSVSREKKERFSLILESASTNQTSMYLCASSFQGRPGEKLFFGSGTQLSVL.